This TCR beta chain comes out of a study of blood T cell repertoires in COVID-19. About the research overall: Nucleic acid was either cDNA or gDNA, and it came from T cells, B-cell-depleted T cells, or PBMCs.

There are 14 residues in the CDR3. Trimming shortened V by 3 bases and J by 7 bases, and 13 bases separated the two germline ends. CDR1 and CDR2 from the germline V gene are MNHNS and SASEGT. Original methodology: Reference gene primer amplification gave estimated nucleated cell counts. Sequenced by immunoSEQ multiplex PCR; TCRdb stores in-frame clones only, minus some. The V and J calls and the clone size are those of that table, but D and trimming were determined from the DNA. This table holds 30,000 to 45,000 clones, 85% found once. The clonotype was recovered from a human donor in a cohort sampled during active COVID-19. The genes are TRBV6-1 and TRBJ2-4; possible D gene TRBD2, 7 bases. The sample consisted of peripheral blood. The CDR3 DNA reads TGTGCCAGCAGTGAGGGGGGGGCTTGGAACATTCAGTACTTC. This encodes CASSEGGAWNIQYF.